Below, 10 T cell receptor beta chains from the same sample are listed, as sequenced in a study of beta chain features in type 1 diabetes. General study points: Significant though moderate, a shortening of TCRB CDR3s appeared in all four CD4+ subsets of Type 1 diabetes patients.

These receptors have no known antigen. Expressed TCRB transcripts were sequenced, since all the RNA that had been isolated was reverse transcribed. Generated by immunoSEQ multiplex PCR, the TCRdb table keeps only in-frame clones and is missing some. The sample carries more than 300,000 clones, over 8.5% recorded once. Sequencing was done on a sample of central memory CD4+ T cells from blood. Every receptor here comes from a man between 25 and 39 years old with type 1 diabetes.

The table lists this clone with a few counts. The chain has TRBV11-2 and TRBJ1-4, with D tentatively TRBD1 (6 bases). This CDR3 is built from 14 residues. The ends were cut back, 2 bases at V and 5 bases at J, with 9 bases in the middle. Germline CDR1 is SGHAT and CDR2 is FQNNGV. DNA for the CDR3: TGTGCCAGCAGCTTAAACAGGGAAAATGAAAAACTGTTTTTT. It specifies CASSLNRENEKLFF. Using reference TRBV11-2 and TRBJ1-4 for the parts outside the CDR3, the full variable domain is EAGVAQSPRYKIIEKRQSVAFWCNPISGHATLYWYQQILGQGPKLLIQFQNNGVVDDSQLPKDRFSAERLKGVDSTLKIQPAKLEDSAVYLCASSLNRENEKLFFGSGTQLSVL.

This clone showed up just a few times. The chain joins TRBV11-3 to TRBJ2-2; 7 bases agree with TRBD1. V dropped 1 base and J dropped 3; count of bases not matched to a gene: 8. The germline gives CDR1 SGHNT, CDR2 YENEEA. The CDR3 contains 17 residues. The CDR3 here is CASSLGQYRGYTGELFF. As DNA, the CDR3 is TGTGCCAGCAGCTTAGGACAGTACAGGGGTTACACCGGGGAGCTGTTTTTT.

This clone was found a few times. The chain has TRBV20-1 and TRBJ2-7; no reliable D call. The germline V gene has CDR1 DFQATT and CDR2 SNEGSKA (reference sequence). V lost 7 bases, J lost 7 bases, and 14 bases lay in between. CDR3 size: 11 residues. The CDR3 coding sequence is TGCAGTGTATCTAGGGTTAGGGAGCAGTACTTC. Residues: CSVSRVREQYF.

This clone was observed many times. The gene calls are TRBV10-3 and TRBJ1-4, with 11 bases aligning to TRBD1. The trim removed 4 bases at V and 8 bases at J, leaving 3 bases unmatched. Germline V gene data show CDR1 as ENHRY and CDR2 as SYGVKD. The CDR3 spans 14 residues. The CDR3 DNA follows: TGTGCCATCAGTGGGGACAGGGGGGACGAAAAACTGTTTTTT. This encodes CAISGDRGDEKLFF.

At least ten counts were recorded for this clone. The chain combines TRBV28 with TRBJ2-4; D is possibly TRBD2 (5 bases). Germline assignment: CDR1 MDHEN and CDR2 SYDVKM. Deletions cut 6 bases from V and 4 bases from J, with 10 bases between. This CDR3 is built from 13 residues. The CDR3 DNA sequence: TGTGCCAGCAGCCCCCCGGGGAAAAACATTCAGTACTTC. It translates to CASSPPGKNIQYF.

This clone came up a few times. V usage is TRBV7-2 and J usage is TRBJ2-7, with a tentative D call TRBD1 (5 bases). The CDR3 covers 13 residues. Per the germline V gene, CDR1 is SGHTA and CDR2 is FQGNSA. V shed 1 base and J shed 4 bases, with 8 bases lying between them. Here the CDR3 reads CASSLVAGYEQYF. In nucleotides, the CDR3 is TGTGCCAGCAGCTTAGTCGCAGGGTACGAGCAGTACTTC.

This clone was recorded a few times. The chain links TRBV4-1 to TRBJ2-1; 7 bases agree with TRBD1. Germline assignment: CDR1 MGHRA and CDR2 YSYEKL. V lost 0 bases and J lost 4; bases outside the gene matches: 18. CDR3 length: 20 residues. The CDR3 region has the DNA TGCGCCAGCAGCCAAGAAAGGGGAAGGATCGACAGGGCGGGTTACAATGAGCAGTTCTTC. It translates to CASSQERGRIDRAGYNEQFF.

This clone was seen at least ten times. The chain links TRBV29-1 to TRBJ1-4; D is unclear. Trimming removed 6 bases at V and 7 bases at J, with 6 bases between. This CDR3 region has 10 residues. Germline values: CDR1 SQVTM, CDR2 ANQGSEA. The CDR3 protein is CSVQTEKLFF. Written as DNA, the CDR3 is TGCAGCGTCCAAACTGAAAAACTGTTTTTT.

The gene calls are TRBV5-1 and TRBJ2-5; TRBD2 might be the D (5 bases). Trimming left V 3 bases short and J 4 bases short, with 16 bases between. Germline values: CDR1 SGHRS, CDR2 YFSETQ. CDR3 length equals 15 residues. CDR3 loop: CASSSLSGFVETQYF. In DNA, the CDR3 is TGCGCCAGCAGCTCCCTCTCGGGGTTTGTAGAGACCCAGTACTTC.

This chain links TRBV11-3 with TRBJ2-1; 10 nucleotides agree with TRBD2. The CDR3 spans 15 residues. After removal of 5 bases from V and 4 bases from J, the junction contained 5 bases not matched to a gene. Per germline, CDR1 SGHNT and CDR2 YENEEA. The CDR3 coding sequence is TGTGCCAGCAGCCCTCAAGCGGGGGGGTACAATGAGCAGTTCTTC. This encodes CASSPQAGGYNEQFF.